This is a list of T cell receptor beta chains from one sample in a study of control samples from healthy donors and cancer patients. Profiling relied on immunoSEQ multiplex PCR, and the TCRdb table lists in-frame clones only, not all of them. This table holds about 89,000 clones, about 84% found once. The specimen was blood. The receptors here all came from a woman between 40 and 55 years old in good health. The CDR3 runs from the conserved cysteine through the conserved F or W. The D gene is left open where the match is weak. Clone size is stated in some rows and not others, as once, few, many or a class when expanded.

v_call	clone_size	d_call	j_call	cdr3_nt	cdr3_aa
TRBV12-3/TRBV12-4	.	.	TRBJ2-7	TGTGCCAGCAGCCCAGGATGGGGTTACGAGCAGTACTTC	CASSPGWGYEQYF
TRBV4-3	.	.	TRBJ1-1	TGCGCCAGCAGCCAAGATTTTAGGAGTTCAGGGCTGGGAGCTGAAGCTTTCTTT	CASSQDFRSSGLGAEAFF
TRBV11-3	.	.	TRBJ1-6	TGTGCCAGCAGCTTTCAGGGGCAGACAAATTCACCCCTCCACTTT	CASSFQGQTNSPLHF
TRBV7-3	.	TRBD1	TRBJ1-4	TGTGCCAGCACCGACCAGGGGGACAAGGTTTATGAAAAACTGTTTTTT	CASTDQGDKVYEKLFF
TRBV5-6	.	TRBD2	TRBJ2-1	TGTGCCAGCAGCCCCGGAGCGGGGGGTGGGGATGAGCAGTTCTTC	CASSPGAGGGDEQFF
TRBV12-3/TRBV12-4	once	.	TRBJ1-6	TGTGCCAGCAGTCGCGCTGTGGCTTCACCCCTCCACTTT	CASSRAVASPLHF
TRBV4-3	.	TRBD2	TRBJ2-5	TGCGCCAGCAGCCAAGATCTGGTAGCGGGGACCCAGGGAGAGACCCAGTACTTC	CASSQDLVAGTQGETQYF
TRBV30	.	.	TRBJ1-3	TGTGCCTGGAGCGCCGGGGGCGGAAACACCATATATTTT	CAWSAGGGNTIYF
TRBV5-1	.	.	TRBJ1-2	TGCGCCAGCAGCTTGGTCGTGGGGGCTCGCTATGGCTACACCTTC	CASSLVVGARYGYTF
TRBV3-1/TRBV3-2	.	TRBD1	TRBJ1-4	TGTGCCAGCAGCCATCGGACAGGGCATAATGAAAAACTGTTTTTT	CASSHRTGHNEKLFF
TRBV20-1	.	TRBD1	TRBJ1-2	TGCAGTGCTAGTTCACACGGGACAGAAAACTATGGCTACACCTTC	CSASSHGTENYGYTF
TRBV10-3	.	.	TRBJ1-1	TGTGCCATCAGTGTGTCCCCAGGGACGAACACTGAAGCTTTCTTT	CAISVSPGTNTEAFF
TRBV27	once	TRBD2	TRBJ2-1	TGTGCCAGCAGTTTCGCGGGGGGATTCAATGAGCAGTTCTTC	CASSFAGGFNEQFF
TRBV24-1	.	.	TRBJ2-3	TGTGCCACCAGTGACAGCACAGATACGCAGTATTTT	CATSDSTDTQYF
TRBV19	.	.	TRBJ1-6	TGTGCCAGTAGTAGTTCGGGAGGGGGGAATTCACCCCTCCACTTT	CASSSSGGGNSPLHF
TRBV29-1	.	.	TRBJ2-4	TGCAGCGCGTACTCCCGGGACAAAAACATTCAGTACTTC	CSAYSRDKNIQYF
TRBV19	.	.	TRBJ1-4	TGTGCCAGTAGTCCATATAATGAAAAACTGTTTTTT	CASSPYNEKLFF
TRBV30	.	.	TRBJ1-5	TGTGCCTGGAGTGTAGGTGGGTTCAATCAGCCCCAGCATTTT	CAWSVGGFNQPQHF
TRBV7-9	once	TRBD1	TRBJ1-1	TGTGCCAGCAGCTTAAGACCGGGACAGGGGGCTGGCACTGAAGCTTTCTTT	CASSLRPGQGAGTEAFF
TRBV4-3	once	.	TRBJ1-6	TGCGCCAGCAGCCAAGATTCAGACAGTACCTATAATTCACCCCTCCACTTT	CASSQDSDSTYNSPLHF
TRBV12-3/TRBV12-4	few	.	TRBJ2-7	TGTGCCAGCAGTTTCGGGGGCTACGAGCAGTACTTC	CASSFGGYEQYF
TRBV2	.	TRBD1	TRBJ1-5	TGTGCCAGCAGCTCCGGGACAGGGAACGGCAATCAGCCCCAGCATTTT	CASSSGTGNGNQPQHF